Below are 2 T cell receptor beta chains sequenced from a single sample in a study of blood T cells in healthy people across ages. For the second PCR, which ran for 7 to 11 cycles, a sample-barcoded 5' primer and a J-beta primer mix were used. TCRdb re-analysed the 5' RACE reads in MiXCR, keeping a single row per CDR3 protein. The sample consists of about 760,000 distinct CDR3 sequences, 20% to 25% of them appearing once. The data were also submitted as part of a second study, on T cells of mothers and their children.

The sequencing input was blood. These receptors all stem from a boy aged 10-17 years in good health.

V usage is TRBV29-1 and J usage is TRBJ2-5; D is unresolved. CDR3 length equals 13 residues. V lost 6 bases and J lost 2, with 13 bases in between. Germline V gene sequence: CDR1 SQVTM, CDR2 ANQGSEA. In DNA, the CDR3 is TGCAGCGTCAATGGTCTCACACAAGAGACCCAGTACTTC. Translation: CSVNGLTQETQYF.

This chain joins TRBV7-9 and TRBJ2-5; D is undetermined. Trimming removed 0 bases from V and 2 bases from J, with 10 bases in between. The CDR3 length is 15 residues. CDR1 and CDR2 (germline): SEHNR, FQNEAQ (reference sequence). The CDR3 coding sequence is TGTGCCAGCAGCTTAGCGGACCAATTACAAGAGACCCAGTACTTC. This sequence encodes CASSLADQLQETQYF. Together with reference TRBV7-9 and TRBJ2-5, the CDR3 gives the full variable domain: DTGVSQNPRHKITKRGQNVTFRCDPISEHNRLYWYRQTLGQGPEFLTYFQNEAQLEKSRLLSDRFSAERPKGSFSTLEIQRTEQGDSAMYLCASSLADQLQETQYFGPGTRLLVL.